Listed below are T cell receptor beta chains from one sample, sequenced in a study of T-cell memory formation after mild COVID-19. One entry per CDR3 protein results from TCRdb running MiXCR on the 5' RACE reads. Among 300,000 to 350,000 distinct CDR3 sequences listed, roughly 15% were seen once. Sequenced sample: PBMCs or a T cell subset sorted from them (not recorded which). The source is a man younger than 35 who had mild COVID-19 (a few samples of this study predate the infection). Cell type and time point are not known. The CDR3 runs from the conserved cysteine through the conserved F or W. The D gene is left open where the match is weak. Clone size is not always given. Where it is, it says once, few, many or a class for expanded clones.

j_call clone_size v_call d_call cdr3_aa cdr3_nt
TRBJ2-3 few TRBV10-3 TRBD2 CATWTSSTDTQYF TGTGCCACGTGGACTAGTAGCACAGATACGCAGTATTTT
TRBJ1-2 - TRBV29-1 TRBD1 CSVRGTGGFYTF TGCAGCGTTCGAGGGACAGGGGGTTTCTACACCTTC
TRBJ2-3 - TRBV7-9 - CASSTNRGAGGDTQYF TGTGCCAGCAGCACCAATCGGGGGGCCGGGGGAGATACGCAGTATTTT
TRBJ1-2 - TRBV28 TRBD1 CASSTGGYGTNYGYTF TGTGCCAGCAGCACAGGGGGGTACGGGACTAACTATGGCTACACCTTC
TRBJ1-2 few TRBV5-6 - CASSLGVPYGYTF TGTGCCAGCAGCTTGGGAGTGCCCTATGGCTACACCTTC
TRBJ2-3 many TRBV6-2/TRBV6-3 - CASGEFTDTQYF TGTGCCAGCGGTGAGTTCACAGATACGCAGTATTTT
TRBJ2-1 - TRBV7-9 TRBD1 CASSLGTGGSGNEQFF TGTGCCAGCAGCTTAGGGACAGGGGGCTCGGGGAATGAGCAGTTCTTC
TRBJ1-2 - TRBV4-3 - CASSQGQGGGYTF TGCGCCAGCAGCCAAGGCCAGGGAGGTGGCTACACCTTC
TRBJ2-1 many TRBV2 TRBD1 CASMGRQGPQVF TGTGCCAGCATGGGGAGACAGGGGCCCCAGGTCTTC
TRBJ1-1 few TRBV7-9 TRBD1 CASSLGSRDRVDTEAFF TGTGCCAGCAGCTTAGGGAGCAGGGACAGGGTGGACACTGAAGCTTTCTTT
TRBJ2-7 few TRBV5-1 TRBD1 CASSLGPTGGEQYF TGCGCCAGCAGCCTAGGCCCCACAGGGGGCGAGCAGTACTTC
TRBJ2-2 - TRBV5-1 TRBD2 CASSLVTSEGGELFF TGCGCCAGCAGCTTGGTGACTAGCGAAGGCGGGGAGCTGTTTTTT
TRBJ2-1 few TRBV5-1 - CASSLEGPEQFF TGCGCCAGCAGCTTGGAAGGGCCTGAGCAGTTCTTC
TRBJ2-3 few TRBV5-1 - CASSIHRETDTQYF TGCGCCAGCAGCATCCACAGGGAAACAGATACGCAGTATTTT
TRBJ2-1 - TRBV6-6 TRBD2 CASSRGAGDSYNEQFF TGTGCCAGCAGTAGGGGAGCGGGGGACTCCTACAATGAGCAGTTCTTC
TRBJ2-1 - TRBV9 - CASSVSAGASDEQFF TGTGCCAGCAGCGTATCGGCAGGGGCCTCAGATGAGCAGTTCTTC
TRBJ2-5 - TRBV1 - CTSSQFCGGRETQYF TGCACCAGCAGCCAGTTCTGCGGGGGGCGAGAGACCCAGTACTTC
TRBJ1-2 few TRBV12-3/TRBV12-4 - CASRPRRAGEYGYTF TGTGCCAGCAGACCAAGGCGAGCCGGCGAATATGGCTACACCTTC
TRBJ2-2 - TRBV7-9 - CASSRRGVANTGELFF TGTGCCAGCAGCCGTCGGGGTGTCGCGAACACCGGGGAGCTGTTTTTT
TRBJ1-2 few TRBV27 - CASSLVGSGGYTF TGTGCCAGCAGTTTAGTAGGTTCTGGTGGCTACACCTTC
TRBJ2-3 few TRBV20-1 TRBD2 CSAPSGGASTDTQYF TGCAGTGCTCCTAGCGGGGGGGCTAGCACAGATACGCAGTATTTT
TRBJ1-5 few TRBV10-3 TRBD1 CAISAGTGNQPQHF TGTGCCATCAGTGCCGGGACAGGGAATCAGCCCCAGCATTTT
TRBJ2-5 - TRBV7-9 - CASSLAAAETQYF TGTGCCAGCAGCTTAGCGGCGGCAGAGACCCAGTACTTC
TRBJ1-1 - TRBV28 - CASSSLGAGETEAFF TGTGCCAGCAGTTCTCTGGGGGCAGGGGAAACTGAAGCTTTCTTT
TRBJ1-1 few TRBV3-1 TRBD1 CASRSQGSSGTEAFF TGTGCCAGCAGATCACAGGGGTCATCCGGCACTGAAGCTTTCTTT
TRBJ2-3 few TRBV5-1 - CASSRRTITDTQYF TGCGCCAGCAGCCGAAGGACTATCACAGATACGCAGTATTTT
TRBJ2-7 - TRBV4-1 - CASSQESGQGYPYEQYF TGCGCCAGCAGCCAAGAATCGGGGCAGGGCTACCCCTACGAGCAGTACTTC
TRBJ2-1 - TRBV7-2 - CASSTGSGALSYNEQFF TGTGCCAGCAGCACTGGGTCGGGCGCCCTCTCCTACAATGAGCAGTTCTTC
TRBJ2-3 - TRBV27 - CASRGAADTQYF TGTGCCAGCAGAGGGGCTGCAGATACGCAGTATTTT
TRBJ2-3 - TRBV11-3 - CASRGGSTDTQYF TGTGCCAGCAGAGGGGGGAGCACAGATACGCAGTATTTT
TRBJ2-2 few TRBV11-2 - CASSFEGSGELFF TGTGCCAGCAGCTTTGAAGGATCTGGGGAGCTGTTTTTT
TRBJ2-7 - TRBV7-9 TRBD1 CASSQGQGPREQYF TGTGCCAGCAGCCAGGGACAGGGGCCCCGCGAGCAGTACTTC
TRBJ2-1 many TRBV7-3 - CASSPRGDAYNEQFF TGTGCCAGCAGTCCGCGCGGGGACGCGTACAATGAGCAGTTCTTC
TRBJ2-3 many TRBV5-1 TRBD2 CASSPSSGATDTQYF TGCGCCAGCAGCCCTTCCAGCGGGGCGACAGATACGCAGTATTTT
TRBJ2-1 - TRBV28 TRBD2 CASSFGGNSYNEQFF TGTGCCAGCAGTTTCGGGGGGAACTCCTACAATGAGCAGTTCTTC
TRBJ2-5 few TRBV6-2/TRBV6-3 - CASSLGIGRDEETQYF TGTGCCAGCAGTTTGGGGATTGGCAGGGACGAAGAGACCCAGTACTTC
TRBJ2-3 - TRBV5-1 TRBD2 CASKQRGASTDTQYF TGCGCCAGCAAACAGCGGGGGGCTAGCACAGATACGCAGTATTTT
TRBJ2-7 few TRBV3-1 - CASTPGHLSYEQYF TGTGCCAGCACCCCAGGCCATCTCTCCTACGAGCAGTACTTC
TRBJ1-6 few TRBV20-1 - CSARDPLSEVFHF TGCAGTGCTAGAGATCCCCTTTCTGAAGTCTTCCACTTT
TRBJ2-1 few TRBV6-5 - CASRQGGQLDNWAQSYNEQFF TGTGCCAGCAGGCAAGGTGGACAATTGGACAATTGGGCCCAATCCTACAATGAGCAGTTCTTC
TRBJ1-1 - TRBV4-1 - CASRQGGDTEAFF TGCGCCAGCAGGCAAGGGGGGGACACTGAAGCTTTCTTT
TRBJ2-3 many TRBV5-1 - CASSVEEQATTDTQYF TGCGCCAGCAGCGTGGAGGAGCAGGCGACCACAGATACGCAGTATTTT
TRBJ2-2 - TRBV9 - CASSVSGVAGELFF TGTGCCAGCAGCGTATCTGGGGTGGCCGGGGAGCTGTTTTTT
TRBJ2-4 few TRBV27 TRBD2 CASPESGGLVRYF TGTGCCAGCCCAGAGAGCGGGGGGTTGGTTAGGTACTTC
TRBJ2-1 many TRBV7-2 TRBD2 CASSPSGGSSYNEQFF TGTGCCAGCAGCCCTAGCGGGGGCAGCTCCTACAATGAGCAGTTCTTC